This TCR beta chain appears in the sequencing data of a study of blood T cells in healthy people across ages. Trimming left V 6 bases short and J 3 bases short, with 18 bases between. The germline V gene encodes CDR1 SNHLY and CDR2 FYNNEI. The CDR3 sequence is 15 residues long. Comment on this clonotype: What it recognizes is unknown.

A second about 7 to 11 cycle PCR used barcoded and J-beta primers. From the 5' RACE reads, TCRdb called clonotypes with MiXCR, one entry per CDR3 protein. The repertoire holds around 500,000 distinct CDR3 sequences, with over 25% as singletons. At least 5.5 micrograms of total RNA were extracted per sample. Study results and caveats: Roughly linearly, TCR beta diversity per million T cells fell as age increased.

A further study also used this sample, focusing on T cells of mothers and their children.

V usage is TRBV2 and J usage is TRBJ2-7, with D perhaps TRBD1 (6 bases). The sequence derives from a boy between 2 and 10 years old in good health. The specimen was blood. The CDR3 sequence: CASRTGHGEVYEQYF. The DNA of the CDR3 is TGTGCCAGCAGAACGGGACACGGAGAGGTCTACGAGCAGTACTTC.